The 7 T cell receptor beta chains listed next were all sequenced from one sample in a study of blood T cell repertoires in COVID-19. Data came from immunoSEQ multiplex PCR; TCRdb stores just in-frame clones and leaves some out. Of 52,000 or so clones listed, 65% to 90% were seen once; the top ten hold about 12%. Input material: peripheral blood. The receptors originated from a human donor in a cohort sampled during active COVID-19.

The chain recombines TRBV27 with TRBJ2-7; 11 bases are shared with TRBD1. V lost 4 bases to trimming and J lost 3 bases; unmatched junction nucleotides: 2. Germline CDR1 and CDR2: MNHEY and SMNVEV (reference sequence). The CDR3 totals 14 residues. Here the CDR3 DNA reads TGTGCCAGCAGTTGGGGACAGGGGGACTACGAGCAGTACTTC. Its translation is CASSWGQGDYEQYF.

The V gene is TRBV30, the J gene TRBJ1-1; 9 positions match TRBD1. CDR1 GTSNPN and CDR2 SVGIG come from the germline V gene (reference sequence). There are 13 residues in the CDR3. V lost 5 bases and J lost 7; bases outside the gene matches: 8. CDR3: CAWGRDRAHEAFF. For the CDR3, the DNA is TGTGCCTGGGGCCGGGACAGGGCACATGAAGCTTTCTTT. Drawing the rest from reference TRBV30 and TRBJ1-1, the complete variable domain is SQTIHQWPATLVQPVGSPLSLECTVEGTSNPNLYWYRQAAGRGLQLLFYSVGIGQISSEVPQNLSASRPQDRQFILSSKKLLLSDSGFYLCAWGRDRAHEAFFGQGTRLTVV.

The chain is built from TRBV5-1 and TRBJ1-2; the D gene is possibly TRBD1 (5 bases). The CDR3 is made up of 16 amino acids. The ends were cut back, 4 bases at V and 7 bases at J, with 23 bases in the middle. Germline values: CDR1 SGHRS, CDR2 YFSETQ. In nucleotides, the CDR3 is TGCGCCAGCAGCCCCGGCGGAGGGGAGGAACTATTTGGCTACACCTTC. Amino acid sequence: CASSPGGGEELFGYTF.

This clone was found once. The chain employs TRBV7-8 and TRBJ1-2; 8 bases agree with TRBD1. V shed 2 bases and J 5 bases; nucleotides not matched to a gene: 10. The CDR3 is made up of 16 amino acids. Looked up from germline, CDR1 is SGHVS and CDR2 is FQNEAQ. CDR3 amino acids: CASSLYGTGPDYGYTF. DNA of the CDR3: TGTGCCAGCAGCTTATACGGGACAGGTCCGGATTATGGCTACACCTTC.

V usage is TRBV9 and J usage is TRBJ2-5, with 11 bases lining up with TRBD2. Trimming took 0 bases from V and 4 from J; bases not matched to a gene: 5. Germline V lookup: CDR1 SGDLS, CDR2 YYNGEE. The CDR3 consists of 16 residues. In DNA, the CDR3 is TGTGCCAGCAGCGTAGACCCTAGCGGGAGGCCAGAGACCCAGTACTTC. Translation gives CASSVDPSGRPETQYF.

Written as DNA, the CDR3 is TGTGCCAGCAGAGGCACAGGGCTGTCTAATGAAAAACTGTTTTTT. As protein: CASRGTGLSNEKLFF. The chain has TRBV6-5 and TRBJ1-4, with a weak D call TRBD1 (6 bases). Trimming took 6 bases from V and 3 from J, leaving 14 bases between them. CDR1 and CDR2 from the germline V gene are MNHEY and SVGAGI. The CDR3 consists of 15 residues.

The chain combines TRBV27 with TRBJ2-4; 11 bases match TRBD2. Per the germline V gene, CDR1 is MNHEY and CDR2 is SMNVEV (reference sequence). The CDR3 is 16 amino acids. Unmatched junction bases numbered 8, after V lost 5 bases and J lost 5 bases. CDR3 sequence (DNA): TGTGCCAGCAGTAGACTAGCGGGATGGGGAGAAAACATTCAGTACTTC. This encodes CASSRLAGWGENIQYF.